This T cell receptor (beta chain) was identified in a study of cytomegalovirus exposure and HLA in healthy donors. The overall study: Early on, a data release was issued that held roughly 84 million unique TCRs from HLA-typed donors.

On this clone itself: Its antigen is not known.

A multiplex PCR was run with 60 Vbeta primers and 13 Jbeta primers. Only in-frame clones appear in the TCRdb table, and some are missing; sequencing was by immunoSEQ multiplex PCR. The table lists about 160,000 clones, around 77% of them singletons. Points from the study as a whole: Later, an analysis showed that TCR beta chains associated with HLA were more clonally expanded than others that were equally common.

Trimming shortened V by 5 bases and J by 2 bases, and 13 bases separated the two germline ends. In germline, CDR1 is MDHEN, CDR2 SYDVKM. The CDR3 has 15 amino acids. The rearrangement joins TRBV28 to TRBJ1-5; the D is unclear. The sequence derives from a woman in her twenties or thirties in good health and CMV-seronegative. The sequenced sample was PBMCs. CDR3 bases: TGTGCCAGCAGTGCACCTCATTCGGGCAATCAGCCCCAGCATTTT. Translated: CASSAPHSGNQPQHF.